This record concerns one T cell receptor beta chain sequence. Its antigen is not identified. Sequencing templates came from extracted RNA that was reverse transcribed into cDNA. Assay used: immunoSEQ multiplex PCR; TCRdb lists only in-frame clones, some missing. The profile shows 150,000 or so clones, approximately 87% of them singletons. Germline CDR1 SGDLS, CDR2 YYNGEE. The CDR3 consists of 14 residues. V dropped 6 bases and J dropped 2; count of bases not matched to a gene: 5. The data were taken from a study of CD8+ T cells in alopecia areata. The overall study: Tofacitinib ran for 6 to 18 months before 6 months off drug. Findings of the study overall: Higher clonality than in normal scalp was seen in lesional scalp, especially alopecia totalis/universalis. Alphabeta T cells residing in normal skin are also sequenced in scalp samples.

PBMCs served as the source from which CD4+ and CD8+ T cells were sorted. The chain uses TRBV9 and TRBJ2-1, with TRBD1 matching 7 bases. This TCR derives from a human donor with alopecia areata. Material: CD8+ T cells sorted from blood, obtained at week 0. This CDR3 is CASNPGTAYNEQFF. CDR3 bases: TGTGCCAGCAACCCCGGGACAGCCTACAATGAGCAGTTCTTC.